A single sample gave rise to the 21 T cell receptor beta chains below, sequenced in a study of cytomegalovirus exposure and HLA in healthy donors. This table comes from immunoSEQ multiplex PCR, and its TCRdb copy is limited to in-frame clones, with some not included. The table has around 300,000 clones, 80% to 90% seen once; the top ten hold roughly 1%. The specimen was PBMCs. The receptors derive from a woman in her late teens or twenties in good health and CMV-seronegative.

This clone was detected only once. One end of the junction varies from germline; a read error may be responsible. V usage is TRBV7-7 and J usage is TRBJ1-4; possible D gene TRBD1, 6 bases. Germline lookup yields CDR1 SSHAT and CDR2 FNYEAQ (reference sequence). The CDR3 consists of 15 residues. CDR3 DNA: TGTGCTAGCAGCTTGGGGGCAGGGTCACGGGAAAAACTGTTTTTT. It specifies CASSLGAGSREKLFF.

The chain links TRBV18 to TRBJ1-1; D is perhaps TRBD1 (5 bases). CDR3 size: 15 residues. Trimming took 3 bases from V and 0 from J, leaving 11 bases between them. Germline lookup yields CDR1 KGHSH and CDR2 LQKENI. The CDR3 DNA sequence: TGTGCCAGCTCACCGCGGGGGGGGATGAACACTGAAGCTTTCTTT. Translation gives CASSPRGGMNTEAFF. Based on the CDR3 plus reference TRBV18 and TRBJ1-1, the full variable domain is NAGVMQNPRHLVRRRGQEARLRCSPMKGHSHVYWYRQLPEEGLKFMVYLQKENIIDESGMPKERFSAEFPKEGPSILRIQQVVRGDSAAYFCASSPRGGMNTEAFFGQGTRLTVV.

This clone came up once. J is TRBJ2-5 and V is TRBV30, with TRBD1 as a possible D gene (7 bases). With 2 bases removed from V and 5 bases from J, the gap between germline ends came to 12 bases. The CDR3 extends over 13 amino acids. Germline V lookup: CDR1 GTSNPN, CDR2 SVGIG (reference sequence). The CDR3 protein is CAWSLTGRETQYF. The CDR3 nucleotides are TGTGCCTGGAGTTTGACAGGGAGGGAGACCCAGTACTTC.

This chain connects TRBV5-1 to TRBJ2-1; perhaps TRBD1 as D (5 bases). CDR3 length: 16 residues. Germline lookup yields CDR1 SGHRS and CDR2 YFSETQ. The V end lost 0 bases, the J end lost 6 bases, and 16 bases lay between the germline ends. The CDR3 DNA follows: TGCGCCAGCAGCTTGGACAGGTCAACTCCCGGCAATGAGCAGTTCTTC. Translating gives CASSLDRSTPGNEQFF. Combining the CDR3 with reference TRBV5-1 and TRBJ2-1 gives the whole variable domain KAGVTQTPRYLIKTRGQQVTLSCSPISGHRSVSWYQQTPGQGLQFLFEYFSETQRNKGNFPGRFSGRQFSNSRSEMNVSTLELGDSALYLCASSLDRSTPGNEQFFGPGTRLTVL.

The chain has TRBV5-1 and TRBJ1-2; 7 positions match TRBD1. The CDR3 is made up of 15 amino acids. The germline CDR1 and CDR2 sequences are SGHRS and YFSETQ. The J segment lost 4 bases and the V segment lost 4 bases, leaving 10 bases of the junction unmatched. DNA for the CDR3: TGCGCCAGCAGCCCCGGACAGGCGTTATCCTATGGCTACACCTTC. Amino acids: CASSPGQALSYGYTF.

The rearrangement links TRBV10-3 to TRBJ2-7; D is possibly TRBD1 (5 bases). CDR3 length equals 14 residues. V lost 6 bases to trimming and J lost 0 bases, with 12 bases between them. The germline V gene has CDR1 ENHRY and CDR2 SYGVKD. The CDR3 bases are TGTGCCATCAGCATCACAGGAAGCTCCTACGAGCAGTACTTC. This sequence encodes CAISITGSSYEQYF.

The chain uses TRBV7-3 and TRBJ2-2; D not resolved. V lost 0 bases, J lost 6 bases, and 11 bases lay in between. From germline, CDR1 is SGHTA and CDR2 FQGTGA. The CDR3 is made up of 15 amino acids. CDR3: CASSLTNSLSGELFF. In DNA form, the CDR3 reads TGTGCCAGCAGCTTAACAAACAGTCTATCCGGGGAGCTGTTTTTT.

This chain joins TRBV23-1 and TRBJ2-7, with 7 bases matching TRBD1. TRBV23-1 falls under the ORF class, with uncertain function. The CDR3 consists of 13 residues. V trimming: 7 bases; J trimming: 6 bases; junction bases outside the gene matches: 9. CDR3 residues: CASTRQGPIEQYF. CDR3 in DNA: TGCGCCAGCACCCGACAGGGCCCGATCGAGCAGTACTTC.

This chain connects TRBV4-1 to TRBJ2-1; 8 bases align to TRBD2. Germline assignment: CDR1 MGHRA and CDR2 YSYEKL. This CDR3 region has 15 residues. V was clipped by 3 bases and J by 4 bases; unmatched bases: 5. This CDR3 reads CASSHPAGVYNEQFF. The CDR3 coding sequence is TGCGCCAGCAGCCACCCAGCGGGGGTTTACAATGAGCAGTTCTTC.

The gene calls are TRBV4-3 and TRBJ1-3; D not certain. Germline values: CDR1 LGHNA, CDR2 YSLEER. V dropped 8 bases and J dropped 4 bases, with 9 bases sitting between them. The CDR3 consists of 12 residues. The CDR3 DNA sequence: TGCGCCAGCGGCGGGCTCGGAAACACCATATATTTT. Encoded protein: CASGGLGNTIYF.

The chain is built from TRBV11-2 and TRBJ1-3, with D possibly TRBD1 on 5 matching bases. This CDR3 contains 14 residues. CDR1 and CDR2 (germline): SGHAT, FQNNGV. V lost 5 bases and J 0 bases, leaving 8 bases between the germline ends. The CDR3 loop is CASSPQGSGNTIYF. The CDR3 nucleotides are TGTGCCAGCAGCCCCCAGGGCTCTGGAAACACCATATATTTT.

The genes are TRBV6-5 and TRBJ2-7; D remains ambiguous. The CDR3 sequence is 14 residues long. Deletions cut 2 bases from V and 3 bases from J, with 11 bases between. In germline, CDR1 is MNHEY, CDR2 SVGAGI. The CDR3 DNA sequence: TGTGCCAGCAGTTACACGACTGACGGCTACGAGCAGTACTTC. Translating gives CASSYTTDGYEQYF.

This clone is medium-sized within its sample. The chain employs TRBV7-9 and TRBJ1-2; the D gene is possibly TRBD1 (5 bases). Germline V lookup: CDR1 SEHNR, CDR2 FQNEAQ (reference sequence). CDR3 size: 12 residues. The V end lost 5 bases, the J end lost 8 bases, and 12 bases lay between the germline ends. CDR3 in DNA: TGTGCCAGCAGCCTCGGACATCTAGGCTACACCTTC. Encoded protein: CASSLGHLGYTF.

CDR3 nucleotides: TGCGCCAGCAGCCAAGCGGGGACTAGCGGGTTTACCTACGAGCAGTACTTC. Translation gives CASSQAGTSGFTYEQYF. The rearrangement joins TRBV4-1 to TRBJ2-7; 12 positions agree with TRBD2. Germline CDR1 MGHRA, CDR2 YSYEKL. V was pared by 1 base and J by 2 bases, with 6 bases of the junction left unmatched. This CDR3 spans 17 amino acids.

V is TRBV30 and J is TRBJ1-2, with 7 bases identical to TRBD1. This CDR3 is built from 18 residues. Germline CDR1 and CDR2: GTSNPN and SVGIG (reference sequence). V shed 1 base, J shed 7 bases, and the junction held 21 bases outside the gene matches. CDR3 residues: CAWSGPLTLDRAGSGYTF. In DNA form, the CDR3 reads TGTGCCTGGAGTGGCCCGCTCACCCTCGACAGGGCGGGGAGTGGCTACACCTTC.

The gene calls are TRBV11-1 and TRBJ1-2; D is possibly TRBD1 (5 bases). The CDR3 has 16 residues. Germline V gives CDR1 SGHAT, CDR2 FQDESV (reference sequence). The germline V and J ends were trimmed by 1 base and 0 bases, with 12 bases remaining between them. Here the CDR3 DNA reads TGTGCCAGCAGCTTAGAGGTTGGACAATCTAACTATGGCTACACCTTC. Its translation is CASSLEVGQSNYGYTF.

The chain carries TRBV6-6 and TRBJ1-5, with 7 bases lining up with TRBD1. The length of the CDR3 is 15 residues. V dropped 2 bases and J dropped 0; count of bases not matched to a gene: 1. The germline V gene has CDR1 MNHNY and CDR2 SVGAGI (reference sequence). This CDR3 is CASSYQGGSNQPQHF. The CDR3 DNA reads as TGTGCCAGCAGTTACCAGGGGGGTAGCAATCAGCCCCAGCATTTT.

This CDR3 reads CASSFAGLYEQYF. Here the CDR3 DNA reads TGTGCCAGCAGCTTCGCAGGGCTCTACGAGCAGTACTTC. The chain carries TRBV7-2 and TRBJ2-7; D perhaps matches TRBD1 (5 bases). The CDR3 is 13 amino acids. Germline V gene sequence: CDR1 SGHTA, CDR2 FQGNSA. The ends were cut back, 3 bases at V and 3 bases at J, with 9 bases in the middle.

The chain is built from TRBV30 and TRBJ2-3; 10 bases line up with TRBD1. Germline CDR1 GTSNPN, CDR2 SVGIG (reference sequence). The CDR3 loop spans 16 amino acids. The junction had 9 bases not matched to a gene; V was cut back by 3 bases and J by 3 bases. The CDR3 DNA sequence: TGTGCCTGGAGCGCCAACCCGGGACAGGGGACAGATACGCAGTATTTT. Translating it yields CAWSANPGQGTDTQYF.

The genes are TRBV30 and TRBJ1-5, with 8 bases aligning to TRBD1. Unmatched junction bases numbered 3, after V lost 0 bases and J lost 2 bases. Germline V gene data show CDR1 as GTSNPN and CDR2 as SVGIG (reference sequence). This CDR3 region has 15 residues. The DNA of the CDR3 is TGTGCCTGGAGTGTAGGGGGACAGGGCAATCAGCCCCAGCATTTT. Protein product: CAWSVGGQGNQPQHF.

The chain uses TRBV4-1 and TRBJ2-5; 7 positions agree with TRBD2. The V gene's germline CDR1 is MGHRA and CDR2 YSYEKL. Trimming removed 4 bases from V and 0 bases from J; junction bases left unmatched: 5. The CDR3 is 15 residues long. For the CDR3, the DNA is TGCGCCAGCAGCCGAGGGACTACGTACCAAGAGACCCAGTACTTC. Amino acids: CASSRGTTYQETQYF.